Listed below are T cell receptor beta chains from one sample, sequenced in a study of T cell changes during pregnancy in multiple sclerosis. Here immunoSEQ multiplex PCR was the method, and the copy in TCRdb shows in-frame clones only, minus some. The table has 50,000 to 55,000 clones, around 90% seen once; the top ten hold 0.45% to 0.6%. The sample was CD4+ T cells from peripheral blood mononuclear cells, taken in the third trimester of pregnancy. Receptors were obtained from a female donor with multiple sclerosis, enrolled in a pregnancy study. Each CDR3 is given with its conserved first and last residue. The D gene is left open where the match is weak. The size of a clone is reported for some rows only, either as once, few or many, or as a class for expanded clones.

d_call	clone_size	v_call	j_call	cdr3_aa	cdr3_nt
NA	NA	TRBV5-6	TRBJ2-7	CASSADYEQYF	TGTGCCAGCAGCGCAGACTACGAGCAGTACTTC
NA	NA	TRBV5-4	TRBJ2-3	CASSRPDTSDTQYF	TGTGCCAGCAGCCGACCTGACACATCGGATACGCAGTATTTT
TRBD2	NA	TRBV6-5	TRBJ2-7	CASRGGGANEQYF	TGTGCCAGCCGGGGCGGGGGGGCTAACGAGCAGTACTTC
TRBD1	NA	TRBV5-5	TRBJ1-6	CASSPGTDFSPLHF	TGTGCCAGCAGCCCCGGGACAGACTTCTCACCCCTCCACTTT
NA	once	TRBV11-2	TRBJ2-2	CASSLGQYGSGELFF	TGTGCCAGCAGCCTCGGACAGTATGGATCCGGGGAGCTGTTTTTT
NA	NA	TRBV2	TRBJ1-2	CASSEGSVFNYGYTF	TGTGCCAGCAGTGAAGGTTCGGTTTTTAACTATGGCTACACCTTC
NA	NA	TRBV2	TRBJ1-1	CASGVKRNTEAFF	TGTGCCAGCGGTGTAAAGAGGAACACTGAAGCTTTCTTT
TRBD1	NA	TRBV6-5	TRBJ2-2	CARPQGAGELFF	TGTGCCAGACCACAGGGGGCCGGGGAGCTGTTTTTT
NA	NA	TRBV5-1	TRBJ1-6	CASSIYRDSPLHF	TGCGCCAGCAGCATCTACAGGGATTCACCCCTCCACTTT
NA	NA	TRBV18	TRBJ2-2	CASSQLPGQATNTGELFF	TGTGCCAGCTCACAGTTACCGGGACAAGCTACGAACACCGGGGAGCTGTTTTTT
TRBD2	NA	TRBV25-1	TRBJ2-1	CASSELAGGLNEQFF	TGTGCCAGCAGTGAACTAGCGGGGGGCCTGAATGAGCAGTTCTTC
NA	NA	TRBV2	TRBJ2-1	CASSDPGWETSSNEQFF	TGTGCCAGCAGTGATCCTGGTTGGGAGACTAGTTCCAATGAGCAGTTCTTC
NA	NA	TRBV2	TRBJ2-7	CASSTLWRSGFDKYEQYF	TGTGCCAGCAGTACTCTATGGCGAAGCGGATTCGACAAATACGAGCAGTACTTC
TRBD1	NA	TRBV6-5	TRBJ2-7	CASSYGGQSGDEQYF	TGTGCCAGCAGTTACGGGGGACAGTCCGGGGACGAGCAGTACTTC
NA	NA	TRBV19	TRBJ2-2	CASSMRLGNTGELFF	TGTGCCAGTAGTATGAGACTGGGGAACACCGGGGAGCTGTTTTTT
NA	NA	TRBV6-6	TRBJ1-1	CAAGANTEAFF	TGTGCCGCTGGGGCGAACACTGAAGCTTTCTTT
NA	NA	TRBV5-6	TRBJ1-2	CASRGRQTPRYGYTF	TGTGCCAGCAGGGGCCGACAGACTCCCCGCTATGGCTACACCTTC
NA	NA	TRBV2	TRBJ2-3	CARTGGTDTQYF	TGTGCCAGGACGGGGGGCACAGATACGCAGTATTTT
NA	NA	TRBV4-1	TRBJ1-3	CASSQGSSLGNTIYF	TGCGCCAGCAGCCAAGGTAGCAGCCTCGGAAACACCATATATTTT
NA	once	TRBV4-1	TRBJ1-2	CASSQYTGAGGYGYTF	TGCGCCAGCAGCCAATACACAGGCGCTGGTGGCTATGGCTACACCTTC
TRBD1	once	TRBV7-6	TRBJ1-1	CASSPGGEAFF	TGTGCCAGCAGCCCAGGGGGGGAAGCTTTCTTT
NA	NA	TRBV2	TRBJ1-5	CASSEARAAGGPQHF	TGTGCCAGCAGTGAAGCGCGGGCAGCCGGAGGGCCCCAGCATTTT
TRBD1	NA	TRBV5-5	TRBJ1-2	CASSQGQDVRGYTF	TGTGCCAGCAGCCAGGGACAGGACGTACGCGGCTACACCTTC
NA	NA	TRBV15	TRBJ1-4	CATSRDGEGVKLFF	TGTGCCACCAGCAGAGATGGGGAGGGGGTTAAACTGTTTTTT
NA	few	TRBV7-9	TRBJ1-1	CASSLVPRSRNTEAFF	TGTGCCAGCAGCTTAGTTCCCCGCTCGCGGAACACTGAAGCTTTCTTT
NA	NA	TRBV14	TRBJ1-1	CASQGMGNTEAFF	TGTGCCAGCCAGGGCATGGGGAACACTGAAGCTTTCTTT
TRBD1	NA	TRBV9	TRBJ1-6	CASSVQGDSPLHF	TGTGCCAGCAGCGTGCAGGGGGATTCACCCCTCCACTTT
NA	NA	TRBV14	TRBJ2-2	CASRPGRVVTGELFF	TGTGCCAGCCGCCCGGGCAGGGTTGTCACCGGGGAGCTGTTTTTT
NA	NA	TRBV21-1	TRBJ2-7	CASSDIGLAENYEQYF	TGTGCCAGCAGCGACATCGGACTAGCGGAAAACTACGAGCAGTACTTC
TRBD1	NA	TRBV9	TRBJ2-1	CASSARDSAYNEQFF	TGTGCCAGCAGCGCCCGGGACAGCGCCTACAATGAGCAGTTCTTC
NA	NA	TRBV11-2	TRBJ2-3	CASSLTRRRDTQYF	TGTGCCAGCAGCTTGACAAGGCGTCGAGATACGCAGTATTTT
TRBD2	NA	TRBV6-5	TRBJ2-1	CASSYSGLAGVAEQFF	TGTGCCAGCAGTTACTCCGGACTAGCGGGGGTCGCTGAGCAGTTCTTC
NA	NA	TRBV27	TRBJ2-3	CASSPSRDSMGDTQYF	TGTGCCAGCAGTCCTTCCCGGGACTCAATGGGGGATACGCAGTATTTT
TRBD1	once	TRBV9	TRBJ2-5	CASSVGGTGKETQYF	TGCGCCAGCAGCGTAGGCGGGACAGGGAAGGAGACCCAGTACTTC
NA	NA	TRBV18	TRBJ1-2	CASSPLSDSQYGYTF	TGTGCCAGCTCACCTCTCTCGGACAGCCAATATGGCTACACCTTC
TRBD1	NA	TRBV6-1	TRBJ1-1	CASSDQGGTEAFF	TGTGCCAGCAGCGATCAGGGGGGCACTGAAGCTTTCTTT
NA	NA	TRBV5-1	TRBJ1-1	CASSPRGITEAFF	TGCGCCAGCAGCCCGAGGGGGATCACTGAAGCTTTCTTT
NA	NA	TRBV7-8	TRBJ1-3	CASSSRGSGNTIYF	TGTGCCAGCAGCTCGAGGGGGTCTGGAAACACCATATATTTT
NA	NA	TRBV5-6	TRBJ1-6	CASSLGWGDNSPLHF	TGTGCCAGCAGCTTGGGTTGGGGGGATAATTCACCCCTCCACTTT
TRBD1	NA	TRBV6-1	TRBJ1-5	CASSTSLGTGEPQHF	TGTGCCAGCAGTACCTCCCTTGGGACAGGGGAGCCCCAGCATTTT
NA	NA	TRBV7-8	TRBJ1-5	CASSGGRFSNQPQHF	TGTGCCAGCAGCGGAGGCAGGTTCAGCAATCAGCCCCAGCATTTT
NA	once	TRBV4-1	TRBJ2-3	CASSQLGTFDTQYF	TGCGCCAGCAGCCAGCTGGGCACCTTTGATACGCAGTATTTT
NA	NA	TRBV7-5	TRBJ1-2	CARSLAHRGNYGYTF	TGTGCCAGAAGCTTAGCGCACAGGGGGAACTATGGCTACACCTTC
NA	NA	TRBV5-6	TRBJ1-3	CASSLIGPTGRSGNTIYF	TGTGCCAGCAGCTTGATAGGCCCAACAGGTCGCTCTGGAAACACCATATATTTT
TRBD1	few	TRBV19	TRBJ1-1	CASSISGQPNTEAFF	TGTGCCAGTAGTATATCGGGACAGCCGAACACTGAAGCTTTCTTT
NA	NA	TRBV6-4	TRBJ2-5	CASSDSAGAQYF	TGTGCCAGCAGTGACTCGGCCGGGGCCCAGTACTTC